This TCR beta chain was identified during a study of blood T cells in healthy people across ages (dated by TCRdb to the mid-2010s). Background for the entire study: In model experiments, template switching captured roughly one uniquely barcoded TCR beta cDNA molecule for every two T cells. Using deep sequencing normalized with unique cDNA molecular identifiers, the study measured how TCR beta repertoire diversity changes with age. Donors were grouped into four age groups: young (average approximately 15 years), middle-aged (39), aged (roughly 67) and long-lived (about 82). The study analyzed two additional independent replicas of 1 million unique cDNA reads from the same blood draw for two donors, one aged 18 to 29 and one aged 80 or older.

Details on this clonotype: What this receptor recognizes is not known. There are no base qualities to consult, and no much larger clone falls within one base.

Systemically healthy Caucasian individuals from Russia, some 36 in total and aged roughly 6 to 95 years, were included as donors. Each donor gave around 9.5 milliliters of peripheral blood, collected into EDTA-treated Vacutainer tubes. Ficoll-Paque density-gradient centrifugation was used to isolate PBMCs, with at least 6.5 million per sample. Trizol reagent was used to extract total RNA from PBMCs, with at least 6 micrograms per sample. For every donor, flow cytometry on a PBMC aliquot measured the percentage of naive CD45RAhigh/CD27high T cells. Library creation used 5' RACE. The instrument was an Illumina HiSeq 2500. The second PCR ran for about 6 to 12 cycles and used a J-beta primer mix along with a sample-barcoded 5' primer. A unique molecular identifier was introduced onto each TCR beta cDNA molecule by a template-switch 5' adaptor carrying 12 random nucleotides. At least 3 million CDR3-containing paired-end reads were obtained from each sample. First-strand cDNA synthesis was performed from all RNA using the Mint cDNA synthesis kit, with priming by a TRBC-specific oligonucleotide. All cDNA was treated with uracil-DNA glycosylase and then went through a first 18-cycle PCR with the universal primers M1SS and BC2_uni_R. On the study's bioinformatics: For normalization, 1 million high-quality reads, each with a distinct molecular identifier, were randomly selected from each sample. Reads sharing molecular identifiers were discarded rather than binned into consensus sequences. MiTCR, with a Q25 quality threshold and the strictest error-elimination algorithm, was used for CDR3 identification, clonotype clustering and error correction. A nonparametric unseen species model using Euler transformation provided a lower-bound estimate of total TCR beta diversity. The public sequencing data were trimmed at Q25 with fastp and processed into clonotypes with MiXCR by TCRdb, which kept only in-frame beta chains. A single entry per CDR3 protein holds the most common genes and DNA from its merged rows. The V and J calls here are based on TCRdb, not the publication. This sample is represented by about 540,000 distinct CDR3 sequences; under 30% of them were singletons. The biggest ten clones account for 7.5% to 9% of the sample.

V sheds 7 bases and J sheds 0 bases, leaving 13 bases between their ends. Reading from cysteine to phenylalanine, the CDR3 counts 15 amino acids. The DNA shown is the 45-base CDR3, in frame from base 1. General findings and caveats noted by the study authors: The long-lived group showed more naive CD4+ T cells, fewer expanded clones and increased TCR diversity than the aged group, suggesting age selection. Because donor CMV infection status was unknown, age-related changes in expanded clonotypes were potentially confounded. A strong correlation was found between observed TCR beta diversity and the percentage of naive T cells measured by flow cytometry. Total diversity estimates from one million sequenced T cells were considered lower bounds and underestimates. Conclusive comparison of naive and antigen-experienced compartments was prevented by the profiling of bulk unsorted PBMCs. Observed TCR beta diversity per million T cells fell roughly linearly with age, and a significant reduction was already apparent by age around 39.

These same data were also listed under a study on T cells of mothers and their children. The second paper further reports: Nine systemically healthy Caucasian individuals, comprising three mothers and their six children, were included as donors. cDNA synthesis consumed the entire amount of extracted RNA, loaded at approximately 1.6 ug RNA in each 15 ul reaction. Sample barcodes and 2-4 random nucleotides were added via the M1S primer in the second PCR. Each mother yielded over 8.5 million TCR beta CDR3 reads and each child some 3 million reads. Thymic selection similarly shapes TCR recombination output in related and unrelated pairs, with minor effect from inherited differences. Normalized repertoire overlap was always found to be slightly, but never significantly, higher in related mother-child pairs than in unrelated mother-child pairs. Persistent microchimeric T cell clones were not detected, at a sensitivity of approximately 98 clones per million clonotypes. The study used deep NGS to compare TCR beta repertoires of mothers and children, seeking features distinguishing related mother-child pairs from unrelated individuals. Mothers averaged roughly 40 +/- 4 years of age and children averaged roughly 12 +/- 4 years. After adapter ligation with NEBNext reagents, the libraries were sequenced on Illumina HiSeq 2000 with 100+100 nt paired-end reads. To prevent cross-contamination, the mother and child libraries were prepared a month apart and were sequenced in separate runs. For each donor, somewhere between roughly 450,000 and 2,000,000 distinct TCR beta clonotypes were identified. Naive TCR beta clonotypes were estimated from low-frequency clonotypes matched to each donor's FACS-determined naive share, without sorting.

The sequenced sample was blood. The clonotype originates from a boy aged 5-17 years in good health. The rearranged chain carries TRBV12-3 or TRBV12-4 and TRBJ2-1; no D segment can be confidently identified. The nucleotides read TGTGCCAGCAACCTAGAGCCGGTCTCCTACAATGAGCAGTTCTTC. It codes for CASNLEPVSYNEQFF.